This TCR beta chain was captured in a study of T cells after posttransplantation cyclophosphamide (dated by TCRdb to the mid-2010s). At the level of the whole study: The study tracked T cell repertoire reconstitution by TRB sequencing after myeloablative bone marrow transplantation using posttransplantation cyclophosphamide as GVHD prophylaxis. Antigen receptor sequencing was done on samples from roughly 38 PTCy-treated patients and from approximately 17 related bone marrow donors of those patients. Blood from all 30 or so PTCy patients who had 1-year posttransplant specimens underwent TRB sequencing. TRB sequencing was also done on up to roughly 3 additional blood samples from 2 to 5.2 years after transplant in 3 patients, and on pretransplant blood from several patients. Because TRA and TRB clonality correlated tightly in roughly nine samples, later TCR analyses were limited to TRB. Public TRB sequences were compared against a database of over 3,000 sequences linked to responses to pathogens, tumor antigens, self-antigens and alloantigens.

Related bone marrow donors provided peripheral blood samples on the day of marrow donation. To count as naive, T cells had to be viable CD3+CD4+ or CD3+CD8+ cells with a CCR7+CD45RA+CD45RO-CD95-CD27+CD28+ profile. Peripheral blood and bone marrow mononuclear cells were isolated by Ficoll-Hypaque density centrifugation and were cryopreserved. CD4+ and CD8+ T cells, including naive and memory subsets, were sorted by FACS on a FACSAria II. TRB sequencing was run on genomic DNA with either the immunoSEQ assay at survey resolution or the hsTCRB kit. On the study's bioinformatics: The immunoSEQ software handled initial read processing, and the LymphoSeq R package was used for repertoire analyses. For each TRB dataset, clonality was calculated as 1 minus normalized Shannon entropy, and the Gini coefficient was computed as well. To infer phenotypes in unsorted samples, TRB sequences from sorted subsets of the recipient or donor were mapped onto the unsorted samples of the same recipient. TCRdb's version of the immuneACCESS table is confined to in-frame rearrangements and falls short of the full clone set. An unresolved V gene accounts for under half of the shortfall where checked; the remainder is of unknown origin. For V, J and clone size, that table is used; D and trimming come from the DNA. This sample has 8,000 to 10,000 clones in its table, and just over 95% of those were observed once. Together, the top ten hold 0.27% of the sample.

Concerning this clone itself: Its antigen is not yet known. No per-base quality is available; no much larger clone lies one base away.

V is clipped by 2 bases and J by 4 bases, and the sequence between their germline boundaries is 12 bases long. The CDR3 covers 15 residues, taking in both the cysteine and the phenylalanine. Only CDR3 DNA remains: 45 bases, in frame from the first base. According to the germline V gene, CDR1 reads MNHNS and CDR2 reads SASEGT. What the study reported, not specific to this receptor: Across the 45 to 55 patients, TRB clonality was highly associated with recipient CMV seropositivity and CMV reactivation, and diversity with PTCy was similar to that in the CNI/methotrexate controls. Donor-recipient similarity was low at 1-2 months but increased during the first year, and donor CD8+ memory clones often dominated later blood repertoires. The TRB repertoires of T cells infiltrating skin or the GI tract showed only limited overlap with the TRB repertoires found in blood.

This TCR was sampled from a man aged 50 or older in good health, CMV-negative, and a related stem cell transplant donor. The sequence links TRBV6-1 to TRBJ2-1, with TRBD1 tentatively as D gene (6 bases match). Sample: naive CD8+ T cells sorted from PBMCs. The CDR3 protein sequence reads: CASSEYPGQYNEQFF. The nucleotides read TGTGCCAGCAGTGAATATCCAGGACAGTACAATGAGCAGTTCTTC.